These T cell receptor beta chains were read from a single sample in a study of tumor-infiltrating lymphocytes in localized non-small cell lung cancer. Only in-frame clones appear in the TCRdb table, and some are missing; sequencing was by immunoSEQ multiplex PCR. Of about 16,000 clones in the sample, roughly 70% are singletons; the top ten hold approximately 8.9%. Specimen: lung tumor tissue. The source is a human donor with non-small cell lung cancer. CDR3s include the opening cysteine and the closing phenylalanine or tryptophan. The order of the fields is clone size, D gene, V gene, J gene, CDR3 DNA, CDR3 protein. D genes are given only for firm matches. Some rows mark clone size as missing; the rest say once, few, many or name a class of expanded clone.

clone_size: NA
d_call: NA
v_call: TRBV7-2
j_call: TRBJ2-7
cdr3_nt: TGTGCCAGCAGCCACCCAGGTAGTTCCTACGAGCAGTACTTC
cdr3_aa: CASSHPGSSYEQYF

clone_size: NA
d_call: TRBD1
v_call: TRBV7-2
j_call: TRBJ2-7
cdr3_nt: TGTGCCAGCAGGACCGGGACAGGGTTGTCCGAGCAGTACTTC
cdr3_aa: CASRTGTGLSEQYF

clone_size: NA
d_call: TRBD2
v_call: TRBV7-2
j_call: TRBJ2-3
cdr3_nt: TGTGCCAGCAGCCCCGGAAGCGGGGTACGCACAGATACGCAGTATTTT
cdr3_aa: CASSPGSGVRTDTQYF

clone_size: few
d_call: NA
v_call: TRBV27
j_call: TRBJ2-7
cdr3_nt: TGTGCCAGCAGTTTATGGACCCCGGGTGATGGGGAATTTGCCGAGCAGTACTTC
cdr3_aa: CASSLWTPGDGEFAEQYF

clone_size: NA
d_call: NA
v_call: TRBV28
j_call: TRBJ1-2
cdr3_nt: TGTGCCAGCAGTTCCCTTTTGGAAGGTTATGGCTACACCTTC
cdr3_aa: CASSSLLEGYGYTF

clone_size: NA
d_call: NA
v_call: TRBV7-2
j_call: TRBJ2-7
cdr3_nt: TGTGCCAGCAGCTTATCCGGGGCATACGAGCAGTACTTC
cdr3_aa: CASSLSGAYEQYF

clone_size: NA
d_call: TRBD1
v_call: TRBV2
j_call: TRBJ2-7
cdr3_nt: TGTGCCAGCAGTTCGGGACAGGGGGTGGACGAGCAGTACTTC
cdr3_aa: CASSSGQGVDEQYF

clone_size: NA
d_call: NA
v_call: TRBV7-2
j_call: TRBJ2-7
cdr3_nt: TGTGCCAGCAGCTTAGATGGCGGGGCTTCCTACGAGCAGTACTTC
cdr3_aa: CASSLDGGASYEQYF

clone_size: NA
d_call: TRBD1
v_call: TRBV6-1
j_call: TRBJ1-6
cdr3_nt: TGTGCCAGCAATAGGGACAGGAGTAATTCACCCCTCCACTTT
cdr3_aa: CASNRDRSNSPLHF

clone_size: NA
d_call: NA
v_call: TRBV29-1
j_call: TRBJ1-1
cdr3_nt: TGCAGCGTTGGGGGTATGGGGAGCACTGAAGCTTTCTTT
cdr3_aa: CSVGGMGSTEAFF

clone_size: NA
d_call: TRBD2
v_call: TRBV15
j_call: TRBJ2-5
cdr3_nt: TGTGCCACCAGCTTTGGACGGGCTCCTTTTTTAGTGGGAGGGGAGACCCAGTACTTC
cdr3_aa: CATSFGRAPFLVGGETQYF

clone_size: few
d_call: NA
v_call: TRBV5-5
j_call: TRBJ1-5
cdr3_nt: TGTGCCAGCAGCTTGAGACGGGGTATGGATCAGCCCCAGCATTTT
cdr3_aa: CASSLRRGMDQPQHF

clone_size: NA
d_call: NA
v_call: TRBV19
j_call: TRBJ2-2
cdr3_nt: TGTGCCAGTATGAGGGAGACCACCGGGGAGCTGTTTTTT
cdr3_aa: CASMRETTGELFF

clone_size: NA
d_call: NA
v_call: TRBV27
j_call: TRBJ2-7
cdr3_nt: TGTGCCAGCAGTCCTACGGGGGCCGTAGCCTACGAGCAGTACTTC
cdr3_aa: CASSPTGAVAYEQYF

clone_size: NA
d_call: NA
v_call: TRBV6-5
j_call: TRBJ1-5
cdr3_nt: TGTGCCAGCAGCCGGGGGGGGATGGAAAATCAGCCCCAGCATTTT
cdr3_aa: CASSRGGMENQPQHF

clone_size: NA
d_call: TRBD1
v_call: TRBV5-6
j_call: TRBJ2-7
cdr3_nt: TGTGCCAGCAGCTCCCAGGGGGCGGGATACGAGCAGTACTTC
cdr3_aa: CASSSQGAGYEQYF

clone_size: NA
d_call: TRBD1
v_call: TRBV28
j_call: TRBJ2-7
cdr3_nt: TGTGCCAGCAGTTTAGACGATAGACAGGGCGAGCAGTACTTC
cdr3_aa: CASSLDDRQGEQYF

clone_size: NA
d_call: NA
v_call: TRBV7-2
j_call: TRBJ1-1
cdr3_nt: TGTGCCAGCAGCTTAGCGCTCGGGGTGAACACTGAAGCTTTCTTT
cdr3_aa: CASSLALGVNTEAFF

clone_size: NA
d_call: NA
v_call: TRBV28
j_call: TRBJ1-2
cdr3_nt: TGTGCCAGCAGTCCCCCGCAGGATGGTGGCTACACCTTC
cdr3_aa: CASSPPQDGGYTF

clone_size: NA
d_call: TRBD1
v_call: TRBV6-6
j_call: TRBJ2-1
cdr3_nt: TGTGCCAGCAGTCTCGACAGGGCTAATGAGCAGTTCTTC
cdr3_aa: CASSLDRANEQFF

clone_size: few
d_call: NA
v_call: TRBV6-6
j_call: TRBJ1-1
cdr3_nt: TGTGCCAGCAGTTACTACGGGGGCGCGTACACTGAAGCTTTCTTT
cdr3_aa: CASSYYGGAYTEAFF

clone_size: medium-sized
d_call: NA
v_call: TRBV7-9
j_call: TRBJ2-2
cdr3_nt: TGTGCCAGCAGCTCTGTCAACACCGGGGAGCTGTTTTTT
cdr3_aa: CASSSVNTGELFF

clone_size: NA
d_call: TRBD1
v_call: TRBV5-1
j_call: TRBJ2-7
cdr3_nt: TGCGCCAGCAGCCCCTGGGACAGGGGGCTTGACGAGCAGTACTTC
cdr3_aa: CASSPWDRGLDEQYF

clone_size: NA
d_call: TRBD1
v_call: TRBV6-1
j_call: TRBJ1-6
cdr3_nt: TGTGCCAGCAGTGAAGCGGGGACAGGGAATTCACCCCTCCACTTT
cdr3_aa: CASSEAGTGNSPLHF

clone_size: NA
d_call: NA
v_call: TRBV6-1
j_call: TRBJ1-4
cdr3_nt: TGTGCCAGCAACTTAAGACAGAGGACGGGGGAAAAACTGTTTTTT
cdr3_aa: CASNLRQRTGEKLFF

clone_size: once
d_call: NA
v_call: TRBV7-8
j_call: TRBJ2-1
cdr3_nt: TGTGCCAGCAGCTTAGGCGTGGGGGGGGCGCAGTTCTTC
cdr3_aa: CASSLGVGGAQFF

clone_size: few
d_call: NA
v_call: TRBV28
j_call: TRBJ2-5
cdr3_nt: TGTGCCAGCAGTACCCAACGTGGGGACCAAGAGACCCAGTACTTC
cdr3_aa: CASSTQRGDQETQYF